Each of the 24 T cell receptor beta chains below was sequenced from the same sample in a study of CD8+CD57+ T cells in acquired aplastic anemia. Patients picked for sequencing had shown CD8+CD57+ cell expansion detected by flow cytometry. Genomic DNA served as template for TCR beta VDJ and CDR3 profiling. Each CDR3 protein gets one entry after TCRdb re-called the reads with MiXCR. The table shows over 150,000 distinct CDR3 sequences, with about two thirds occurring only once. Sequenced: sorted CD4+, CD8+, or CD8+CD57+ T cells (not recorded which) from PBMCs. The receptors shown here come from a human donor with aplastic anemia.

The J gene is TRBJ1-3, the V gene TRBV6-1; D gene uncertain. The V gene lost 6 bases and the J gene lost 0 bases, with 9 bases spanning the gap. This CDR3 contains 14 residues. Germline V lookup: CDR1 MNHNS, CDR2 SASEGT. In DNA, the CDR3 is TGTGCCAGCAGCGATCCTCACTCTGGAAACACCATATATTTT. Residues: CASSDPHSGNTIYF.

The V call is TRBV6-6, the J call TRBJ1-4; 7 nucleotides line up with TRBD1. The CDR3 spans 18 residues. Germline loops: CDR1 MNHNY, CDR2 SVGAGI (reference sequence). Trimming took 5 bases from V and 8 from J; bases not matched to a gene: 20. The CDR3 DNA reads TGTGCCAGCAGTGAAGCCCAGGGGGGGGGGACCCTCGGCGAAAAACTGTTTTTT. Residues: CASSEAQGGGTLGEKLFF.

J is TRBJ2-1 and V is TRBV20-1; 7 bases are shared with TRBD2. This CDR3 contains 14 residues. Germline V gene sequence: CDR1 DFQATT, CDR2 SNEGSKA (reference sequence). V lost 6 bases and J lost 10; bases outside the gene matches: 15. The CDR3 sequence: CSASSDSDGGEQFF. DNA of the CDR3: TGCAGTGCCAGCAGTGACTCTGACGGGGGGGAGCAGTTCTTC.

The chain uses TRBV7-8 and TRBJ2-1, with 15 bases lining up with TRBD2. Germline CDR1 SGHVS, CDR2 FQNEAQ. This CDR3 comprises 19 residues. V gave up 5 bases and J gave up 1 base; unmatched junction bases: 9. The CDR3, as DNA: TGTGCCAGCAGCAACCAAGAGGGGACTAGCGGGAGGTCCTACAATGAGCAGTTCTTC. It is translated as CASSNQEGTSGRSYNEQFF.

The chain's CDR3 is CASGRVAETQYF. CDR3 coding DNA: TGTGCCAGTGGGCGGGTAGCGGAGACCCAGTACTTC. The rearrangement links TRBV7-2 to TRBJ2-5; perhaps TRBD2 as D (5 bases). Germline CDR1 reads SGHTA; CDR2 reads FQGNSA. With 9 bases removed from V and 5 bases from J, the gap between germline ends came to 13 bases. The CDR3 loop spans 12 amino acids.

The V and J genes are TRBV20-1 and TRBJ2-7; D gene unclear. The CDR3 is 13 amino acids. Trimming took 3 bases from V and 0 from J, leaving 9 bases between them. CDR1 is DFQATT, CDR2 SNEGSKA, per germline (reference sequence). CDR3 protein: CSASRKFSYEQYF. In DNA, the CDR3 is TGCAGTGCTAGCCGCAAATTCTCCTACGAGCAGTACTTC.

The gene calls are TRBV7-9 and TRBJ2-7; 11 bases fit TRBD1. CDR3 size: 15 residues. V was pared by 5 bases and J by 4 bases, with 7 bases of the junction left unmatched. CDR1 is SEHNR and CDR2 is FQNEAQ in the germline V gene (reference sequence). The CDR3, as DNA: TGTGCCAGCAGCCAACCGGGACAGGGGGTATACGAGCAGTACTTC. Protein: CASSQPGQGVYEQYF. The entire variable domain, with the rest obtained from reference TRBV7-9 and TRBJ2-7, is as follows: DTGVSQNPRHKITKRGQNVTFRCDPISEHNRLYWYRQTLGQGPEFLTYFQNEAQLEKSRLLSDRFSAERPKGSFSTLEIQRTEQGDSAMYLCASSQPGQGVYEQYFGPGTRLTVT.

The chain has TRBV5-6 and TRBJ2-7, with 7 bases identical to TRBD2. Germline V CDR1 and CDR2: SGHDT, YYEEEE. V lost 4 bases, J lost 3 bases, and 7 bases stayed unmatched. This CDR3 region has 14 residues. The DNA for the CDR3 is TGTGCCAGCAGCATTAGCGGGCAGAGCTACGAGCAGTACTTC. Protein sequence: CASSISGQSYEQYF.

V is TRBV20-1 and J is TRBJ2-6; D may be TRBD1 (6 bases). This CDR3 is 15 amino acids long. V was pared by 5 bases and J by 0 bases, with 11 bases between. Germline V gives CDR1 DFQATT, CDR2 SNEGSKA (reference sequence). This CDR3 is CSAPSDSSGANVLTF. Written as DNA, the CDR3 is TGCAGTGCTCCCTCGGACAGCTCTGGGGCCAACGTCCTGACTTTC.

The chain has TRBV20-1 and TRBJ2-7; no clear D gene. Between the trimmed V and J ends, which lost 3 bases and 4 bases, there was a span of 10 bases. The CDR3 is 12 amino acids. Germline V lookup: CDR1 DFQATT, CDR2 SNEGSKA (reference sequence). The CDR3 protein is CSASWTDYEQYF. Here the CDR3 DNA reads TGCAGTGCTAGTTGGACGGATTACGAGCAGTACTTC.

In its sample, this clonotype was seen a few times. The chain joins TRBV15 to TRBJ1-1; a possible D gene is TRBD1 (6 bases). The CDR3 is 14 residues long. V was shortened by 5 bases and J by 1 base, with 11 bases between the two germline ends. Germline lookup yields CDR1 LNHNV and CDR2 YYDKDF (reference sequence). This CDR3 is CATSELQGNTEAFF. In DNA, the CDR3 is TGTGCCACCAGCGAGCTACAGGGGAACACTGAAGCTTTCTTT.

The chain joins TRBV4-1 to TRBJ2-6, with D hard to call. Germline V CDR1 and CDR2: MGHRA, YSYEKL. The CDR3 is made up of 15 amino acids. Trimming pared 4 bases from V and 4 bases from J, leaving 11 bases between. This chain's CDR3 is CASSRDASGANVLTF. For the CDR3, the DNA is TGCGCCAGCAGCCGCGACGCCTCAGGGGCCAACGTCCTGACTTTC.

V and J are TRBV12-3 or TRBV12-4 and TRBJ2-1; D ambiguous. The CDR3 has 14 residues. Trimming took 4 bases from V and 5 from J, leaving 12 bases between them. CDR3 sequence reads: CASSWRVNDNEQFF. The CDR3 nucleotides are TGTGCCAGCAGTTGGCGAGTGAATGACAATGAGCAGTTCTTC.

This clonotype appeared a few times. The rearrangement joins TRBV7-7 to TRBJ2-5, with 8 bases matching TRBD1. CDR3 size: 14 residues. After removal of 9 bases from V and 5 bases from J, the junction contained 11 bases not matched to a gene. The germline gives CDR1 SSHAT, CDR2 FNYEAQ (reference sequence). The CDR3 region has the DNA TGTGCCAGTAGTCGGACAGGGCCGGGGGAGACCCAGTACTTC. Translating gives CASSRTGPGETQYF. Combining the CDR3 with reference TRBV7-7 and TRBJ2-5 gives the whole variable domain GAGVSQSPRYKVTKRGQDVTLRCDPISSHATLYWYQQALGQGPEFLTYFNYEAQPDKSGLPSDRFSAERPEGSISTLTIQRTEQRDSAMYRCASSRTGPGETQYFGPGTRLLVL.

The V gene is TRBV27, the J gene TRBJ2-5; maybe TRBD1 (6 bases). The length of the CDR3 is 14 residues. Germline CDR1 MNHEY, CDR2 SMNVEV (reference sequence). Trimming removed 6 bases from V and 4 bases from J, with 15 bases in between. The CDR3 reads CASSHRQVTETQYF. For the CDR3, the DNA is TGTGCCAGCAGCCACCGACAGGTCACAGAGACCCAGTACTTC.

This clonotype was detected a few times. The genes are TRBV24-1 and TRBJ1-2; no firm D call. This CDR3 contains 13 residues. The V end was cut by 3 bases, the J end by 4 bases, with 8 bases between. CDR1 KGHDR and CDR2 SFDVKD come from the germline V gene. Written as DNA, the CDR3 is TGTGCCACCAGTGATGCCTCAGGCTATGGCTACACCTTC. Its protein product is CATSDASGYGYTF.

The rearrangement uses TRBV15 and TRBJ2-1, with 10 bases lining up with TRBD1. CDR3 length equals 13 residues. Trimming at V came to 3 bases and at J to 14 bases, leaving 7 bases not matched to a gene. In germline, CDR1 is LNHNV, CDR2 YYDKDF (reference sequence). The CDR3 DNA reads TGTGCCACCAGCAGGGGCGGACAGGGGGGAAAGTTCTTC. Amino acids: CATSRGGQGGKFF. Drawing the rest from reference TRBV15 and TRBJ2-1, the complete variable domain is DAMVIQNPRYQVTQFGKPVTLSCSQTLNHNVMYWYQQKSSQAPKLLFHYYDKDFNNEADTPDNFQSRRPNTSFCFLDIRSPGLGDTAMYLCATSRGGQGGKFFGPGTRLTVL.

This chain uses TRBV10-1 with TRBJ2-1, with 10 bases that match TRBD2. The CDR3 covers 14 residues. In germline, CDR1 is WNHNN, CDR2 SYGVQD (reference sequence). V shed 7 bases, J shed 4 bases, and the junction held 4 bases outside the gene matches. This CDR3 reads CASTLAGPYNEQFF. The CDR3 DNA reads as TGCGCCAGCACACTAGCGGGGCCGTACAATGAGCAGTTCTTC.

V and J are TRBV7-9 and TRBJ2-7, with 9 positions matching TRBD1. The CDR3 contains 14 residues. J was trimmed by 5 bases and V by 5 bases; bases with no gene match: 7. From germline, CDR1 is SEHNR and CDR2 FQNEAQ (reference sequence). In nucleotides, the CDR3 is TGTGCCAGCAGCCCCGGGACAGGGAGGAACGAGCAGTACTTC. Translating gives CASSPGTGRNEQYF.

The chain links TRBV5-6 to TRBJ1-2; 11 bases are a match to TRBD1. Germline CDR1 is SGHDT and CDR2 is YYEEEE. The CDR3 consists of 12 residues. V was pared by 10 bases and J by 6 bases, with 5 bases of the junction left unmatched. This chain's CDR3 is CAVAGQGDGYTF. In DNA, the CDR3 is TGTGCCGTGGCGGGACAGGGGGATGGCTACACCTTC.

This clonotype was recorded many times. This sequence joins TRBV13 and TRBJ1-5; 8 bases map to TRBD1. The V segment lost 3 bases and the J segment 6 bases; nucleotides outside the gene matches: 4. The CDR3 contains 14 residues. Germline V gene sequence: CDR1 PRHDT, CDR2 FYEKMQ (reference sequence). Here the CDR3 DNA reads TGTGCCAGCAGCTTGGGACAGGAGGTTCAGCCCCAGCATTTT. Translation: CASSLGQEVQPQHF.

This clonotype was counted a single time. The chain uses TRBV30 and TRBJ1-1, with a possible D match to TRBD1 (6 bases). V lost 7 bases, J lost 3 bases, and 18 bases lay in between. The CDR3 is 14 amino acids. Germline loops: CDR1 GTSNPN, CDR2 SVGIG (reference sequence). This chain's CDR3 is CAYNRRGVDTEAFF. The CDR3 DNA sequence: TGTGCCTACAATCGCAGGGGCGTCGACACTGAAGCTTTCTTT.

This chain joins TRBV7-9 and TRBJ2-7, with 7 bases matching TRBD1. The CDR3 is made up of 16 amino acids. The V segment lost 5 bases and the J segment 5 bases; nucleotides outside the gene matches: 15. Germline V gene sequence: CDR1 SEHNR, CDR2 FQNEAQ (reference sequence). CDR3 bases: TGTGCCAGCAGCCCACTAGACGGGACAGCCACCCACGAGCAGTACTTC. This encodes CASSPLDGTATHEQYF.

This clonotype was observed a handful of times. In DNA, the CDR3 is TGTGCCACCAGTGATTTATGGGGGCAGGGTGGCTACACCTTC. This translates into CATSDLWGQGGYTF. The rearrangement links TRBV24-1 to TRBJ1-2; a possible D gene is TRBD1 (6 bases). V lost 1 base to trimming and J lost 7 bases, with 12 bases between them. The CDR3 loop spans 14 amino acids. CDR1 is KGHDR, CDR2 SFDVKD, per germline.